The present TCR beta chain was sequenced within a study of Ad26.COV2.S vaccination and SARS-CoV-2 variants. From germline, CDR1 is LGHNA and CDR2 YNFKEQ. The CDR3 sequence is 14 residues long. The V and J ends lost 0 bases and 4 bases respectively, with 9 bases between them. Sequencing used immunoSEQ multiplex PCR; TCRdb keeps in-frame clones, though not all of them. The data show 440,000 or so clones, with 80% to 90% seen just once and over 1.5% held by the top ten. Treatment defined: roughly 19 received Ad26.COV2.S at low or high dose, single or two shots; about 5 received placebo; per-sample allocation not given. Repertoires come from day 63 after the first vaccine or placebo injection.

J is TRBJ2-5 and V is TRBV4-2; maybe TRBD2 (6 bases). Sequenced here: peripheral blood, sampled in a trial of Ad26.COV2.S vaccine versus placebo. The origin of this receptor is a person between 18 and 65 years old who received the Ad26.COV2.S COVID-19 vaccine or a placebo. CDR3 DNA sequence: TGTGCCAGCAGCCAAGACCCCGGGGGAGAGACCCAGTACTTC. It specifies CASSQDPGGETQYF.